This T cell receptor beta chain appears in the sequencing data of a study of blood T cell repertoires in COVID-19 (dated by TCRdb to about 2020). About the study as a whole: Samples covering the acute and convalescent phases of COVID-19 were provided by collaborators in the United States, Italy and Spain. The prospective study material was composed of cDNA or gDNA derived from T cells, B-cell-depleted T cells, or PBMCs. Subjects who had been exposed to COVID-19, were actively infected with it, or had recovered from it provided the deeply sampled blood TCRbeta repertoires that made up the dataset. A freely available public database, intended as a resource for researchers studying the immune response to SARS-CoV-2, is where the repertoires were released. Samples were obtained from the ongoing ImmuneRACE study (first 160 participants) and from over 1,000 subjects provided by 6 global collaborators. The sample metadata nearly always contained a de-identified subject ID, COVID-19 status, age in years and sex. Where available, HLA class I and class II types were obtained from metadata supplied by the sample provider rather than from assay-based typing.

A note on this clone: The antigen it recognizes is unknown. Base quality data are lacking; no much larger clone is found one base away.

Paper-wide results and their limitations: How much clinical and demographic metadata was included differed by source and by participant, and the metadata was provided uncurated.

TCRbeta CDR3 regions were amplified from genomic DNA using the immunoSEQ Assay, a bias-controlled multiplex PCR. Per the original workflow: Nucleated cell counts per sample were estimated from amplification of reference gene primers within the assay. To quantify the absolute abundance of each unique TCRbeta CDR3 rearrangement, sequence reads were collapsed and filtered. For each sample, productive Simpson clonality was calculated as the square root of Simpson's diversity index over productive rearrangements. TCRdb took over this immuneACCESS table, retaining in-frame rearrangements with V and J assigned. Such tables are incomplete; in checked studies, under half of the missing clones stem from an unresolved V gene, and the remainder is unexplained. The V and J calls and clone size come from that table; D and trimming were worked out from the DNA. The sample table contains approximately 140,000 clones; only one count was recorded for 65% to 85% of them. Jointly, the top ten make up 13% of the sample.

The collaborating institutions used their own protocols to collect whole blood in K2EDTA tubes. For TCRbeta analysis, collaborator samples were shipped as frozen whole blood, as isolated PBMCs, or as DNA extracted from either sample type. The sample comprised peripheral blood. This TCR came from a man in his sixties with active or convalescent COVID-19.

The DNA sequence is given as TGTGCCAGCAGCTTGGGATTCGCGGGTGAGCAGTTCTTC. Its coded protein is CASSLGFAGEQFF. The chain links TRBV5-6 with TRBJ2-1, and perhaps TRBD2 as D gene, on 5 matching bases. V and J lose 0 bases and 9 bases, and a span of 10 bases separates them. The CDR3 spans 13 residues, from the cysteine through the phenylalanine. Of all the DNA, just the CDR3 is kept, 39 bases in frame from base 1. The germline V gene encodes CDR1 SGHDT and CDR2 YYEEEE.